Only one count was recorded for the clone carrying this T cell receptor (beta chain). Antigen unknown. V was cut by 8 bases and J by 6 bases, with 20 bases left in between. Looked up from germline, CDR1 is SGHTS and CDR2 is YDEGEE. The length of the CDR3 is 15 residues. This sample is drawn from a study of T cell responses to AZD1222 COVID-19 vaccine. Study observations and caveats: Repertoire sampling occurred only after the peak T cell response. Baseline seropositivity occurred in only a handful of AZD1222 recipients. An increase in Spike-specific TCR breadth and depth was observed after two AZD1222 doses. Donor demographics were predominantly white British with a female majority; clonal diversity may be underestimated.

Profiling relied on immunoSEQ multiplex PCR, and the TCRdb table lists in-frame clones only, not all of them. The sample consists of 72,000 or so clones, more than 75% of them appearing once. The specimen comprised peripheral blood, sampled on day 0 of AZD1222 vaccination. The sequence derives from an adult in good health. This chain joins TRBV5-8 and TRBJ2-2; possibly TRBD1 for D (5 bases). CDR3 amino acids: CARAETDRGPGELFF. In DNA form, the CDR3 reads TGTGCCAGGGCGGAGACGGATAGGGGTCCCGGGGAGCTGTTTTTT.